These T cell receptor beta chains were read from a single sample in a study of blood T cell repertoires in COVID-19. TCRdb's copy holds only in-frame clones and misses some; the assay was immunoSEQ multiplex PCR. This table holds 140,000 to 150,000 clones, 79% found once. The sequenced sample was peripheral blood. The receptor source for this set is a man aged 50 or older with active or convalescent COVID-19. CDR3s include the opening cysteine and the closing phenylalanine or tryptophan. The D gene is left open where the match is weak. Clone size is shown for a subset of rows, as once, few, many or a class of expanded clone.

clone size,D gene,V gene,J gene,CDR3 DNA,CDR3 protein
few,.,TRBV30,TRBJ2-2,TGTGCCTGGAGTCCTCCGACGGGGAGAGATACCGGGGAGCTGTTTTTT,CAWSPPTGRDTGELFF
.,TRBD1,TRBV27,TRBJ2-3,TGTGCCAGCAGTCCCTGGACAGGGAGAACAGATACGCAGTATTTT,CASSPWTGRTDTQYF
once,.,TRBV10-3,TRBJ1-5,TGTGCCATCAGGAATCCGGGGGGCGATCAGCCCCAGCATTTT,CAIRNPGGDQPQHF
few,.,TRBV4-1,TRBJ1-5,TGCGCCAGCAGCGGGTCAGGGAAGCGCAATCAGCCCCAGCATTTT,CASSGSGKRNQPQHF
.,.,TRBV3-1/TRBV3-2,TRBJ2-7,TGTGCCAGCAGCCAAGATTTCGGGCCGGACACCCAAGCCGAGCAGTACTTC,CASSQDFGPDTQAEQYF
.,TRBD2,TRBV5-1,TRBJ2-7,TGCGCCAGCAGCTCTTTAACTAGCGGGCACTCCTACGAGCAGTACTTC,CASSSLTSGHSYEQYF
once,TRBD1,TRBV19,TRBJ2-2,TGTGCCAGTACCCCGGGACAGGGGATCGCCGGGGAGCTGTTTTTT,CASTPGQGIAGELFF
.,.,TRBV7-8,TRBJ2-7,TGTGCCAGCAGCTTAGGGGCAGGGAAATCCTACGAGCAGTACTTC,CASSLGAGKSYEQYF
.,TRBD2,TRBV15,TRBJ2-7,TGTGCCACCAGCACAGAACTAGCGGGAGTCTTCGAGCAGTACTTC,CATSTELAGVFEQYF
.,TRBD1,TRBV5-1,TRBJ1-2,TGCGCCAGCAGCGGCGGGGACAGGGTGGCCTATGGCTACACCTTC,CASSGGDRVAYGYTF
once,.,TRBV5-5,TRBJ1-2,TGTGCCAGCAGCGATATAGAAAGGGGAAGTGGCTACACCTTC,CASSDIERGSGYTF
.,.,TRBV28,TRBJ2-5,TGTGCCAGCAGTTCGAATGCAGGGCGAGAGACCCAGTACTTC,CASSSNAGRETQYF
.,.,TRBV12-3/TRBV12-4,TRBJ2-7,TGTGCCAGCAGTGGGCCGCAGAGTTACGAGCAGTACTTC,CASSGPQSYEQYF
few,.,TRBV30,TRBJ1-5,TGTGCCTGGACTAGGGGGAGTAGCAATCAGCCCCAGCATTTT,CAWTRGSSNQPQHF
.,.,TRBV5-4,TRBJ2-5,TGTGCCAGCAGCTCCCCGGGATCCCAAGAGACCCAGTACTTC,CASSSPGSQETQYF
few,TRBD1,TRBV2,TRBJ1-1,TGTGCCAGCCGATGGACAGGGGGGATGAACACTGAAGCTTTCTTT,CASRWTGGMNTEAFF
.,.,TRBV6-5,TRBJ1-3,TGTGCCAGCAGTTACCGAGCAGGGTCTGGAAACACCATATATTTT,CASSYRAGSGNTIYF
.,.,TRBV3-1/TRBV3-2,TRBJ2-1,TGTGCCAGCAGCCACCTCGTTCATATTGGGAGAACAGACAATGAGCAGTTCTTC,CASSHLVHIGRTDNEQFF
.,.,TRBV21-1,TRBJ2-7,TGTGCCCCGCGATCCGGACGGGGGGACTTTCTCTACGAGCAGTACTTC,CAPRSGRGDFLYEQYF
.,TRBD2,TRBV30,TRBJ2-7,TGTGCCTGGACTGGGGGACTACCCCACTACGAGCAGTACTTC,CAWTGGLPHYEQYF
.,.,TRBV6-5,TRBJ2-5,TGTGCCAGCACCTGGACACTCCAAGAGACCCAGTACTTC,CASTWTLQETQYF
few,TRBD1,TRBV12-3/TRBV12-4,TRBJ2-1,TGTGCCAGCAGTTCAACAGGGGATGAGCAGTTCTTC,CASSSTGDEQFF
.,.,TRBV6-6,TRBJ1-2,TGTGCCAGCAGTTACGGACAGAACTATGGCTACACCTTC,CASSYGQNYGYTF
.,.,TRBV5-4,TRBJ2-5,TGTGCCAGCAGCTTGTCGACTAGGAAACAAGAGACCCAGTACTTC,CASSLSTRKQETQYF
.,.,TRBV11-3,TRBJ2-2,TGTGCCAGCAGCCCCGGGATAGGCGGGGAGCTGTTTTTT,CASSPGIGGELFF
.,TRBD1,TRBV7-8,TRBJ2-6,TGTGCCAGCAGCCCGGGACAGGGAGGAGGGGCTGGGGCCAACGTCCTGACTTTC,CASSPGQGGGAGANVLTF
few,TRBD1,TRBV7-7,TRBJ2-5,TGTGCTAGCAGCCTAACACAGGGGGCAGGAGAGACCCAGTACTTC,CASSLTQGAGETQYF
.,TRBD2,TRBV4-1,TRBJ2-7,TGCGCCAGCAGACTGCTAGCGGGCCAAAACTACGAGCAGTACTTC,CASRLLAGQNYEQYF
few,.,TRBV30,TRBJ1-6,TGTGCCTGGCGGGAGTCCTCCTATAATTCACCCCTCCACTTT,CAWRESSYNSPLHF
few,.,TRBV9,TRBJ2-7,TGTGCCAGCAGCGTAGGACTCCTTGGCGCCGAGCAGTACTTC,CASSVGLLGAEQYF
once,.,TRBV5-4,TRBJ2-5,TGTGCCAGCAGCTTGGGGGCCCGGGGGGCAGGGGAGACCCAGTACTTC,CASSLGARGAGETQYF
.,TRBD2,TRBV5-1,TRBJ2-5,TGCGCCAGCAGCTTAAGGACTAGCGGGAGGGCTGGGGAGACCCAGTACTTC,CASSLRTSGRAGETQYF
.,.,TRBV30,TRBJ2-7,TGTGCCGGGGGATTGGGGGGAGTTCCCTACGAGCAGTACTTC,CAGGLGGVPYEQYF
.,.,TRBV27,TRBJ1-2,TGTGCCAGCAGTTTCGGTTTCGGCAGGGAAGACTATGGCTACACCTTC,CASSFGFGREDYGYTF
.,.,TRBV6-2/TRBV6-3,TRBJ2-7,TGTGCCAGCAGTTACCAATCTCTAGGATACTACGAGCAGTACTTC,CASSYQSLGYYEQYF
.,.,TRBV10-3,TRBJ1-1,TGTGCCATCAGTGATGAGGGCCAGAACACTGAAGCTTTCTTT,CAISDEGQNTEAFF
once,.,TRBV12-1,TRBJ2-1,TGTGCCAGCAGCCCCCTTAGCGGGAGGGTTCACAATGAGCAGTTCTTC,CASSPLSGRVHNEQFF
.,TRBD1,TRBV11-2,TRBJ1-3,TGTGCCAGCAGCTTGCGACAGGGTGGAGGAAACACCATATATTTT,CASSLRQGGGNTIYF
.,.,TRBV3-1/TRBV3-2,TRBJ2-7,TGTGCCAGCAGCCAAGACCTCGGTAACTACGAGCAGTACTTC,CASSQDLGNYEQYF
.,.,TRBV9,TRBJ1-5,TGTGCCAGCAGCGTAGCTAGTCAGCCCCAGCATTTT,CASSVASQPQHF
.,TRBD2,TRBV19,TRBJ2-1,TGTGCCAGTAGTTTCTTAGCGGGGGCAGGGGCGAATGAGCAGTTCTTC,CASSFLAGAGANEQFF
.,TRBD2,TRBV5-4,TRBJ2-1,TGTGCCAGCAGCTTAAGCGGGAGGACCTACAATGAGCAGTTCTTC,CASSLSGRTYNEQFF
.,TRBD2,TRBV11-3,TRBJ2-3,TGTGCCAGCAGCTTGAGGACTAGCGGGAGTGCGCAGTATTTT,CASSLRTSGSAQYF
once,.,TRBV28,TRBJ2-6,TGTGCCAGCAGTCCACTTGGGAGCACTGGGGCCAACGTCCTGACTTTC,CASSPLGSTGANVLTF
.,TRBD1,TRBV11-2,TRBJ1-6,TGTGCCAGCAGTAGGAAGACAGGGAGTTCCTATAATTCACCCCTCCACTTT,CASSRKTGSSYNSPLHF
few,TRBD1,TRBV5-1,TRBJ1-4,TGCGCCAGCAACGACAGGGGTGATGAAAAACTGTTTTTT,CASNDRGDEKLFF
.,.,TRBV18,TRBJ1-4,TGTGCCAGCTCACCTGCGGGGGCAACTAATGAAAAACTGTTTTTT,CASSPAGATNEKLFF
.,.,TRBV28,TRBJ1-5,TGTGCCAGCAGTTTTACTTCAGGGGAGTTGCCCCAGCATTTT,CASSFTSGELPQHF
.,TRBD1,TRBV6-1,TRBJ2-2,TGTGCCAGCAGTGTGACAGGGGAGTTTTATACCGGGGAGCTGTTTTTT,CASSVTGEFYTGELFF
.,.,TRBV13,TRBJ1-2,TGTGCCAGCAGCCGCGGGACGAGTGGCTACACCTTC,CASSRGTSGYTF
once,TRBD2,TRBV30,TRBJ2-1,TGTGCCTGGACTAACCTAGCGGGACCGAGCTCTTTAGTATCCTACAATGAGCAGTTCTTC,CAWTNLAGPSSLVSYNEQFF
.,TRBD1,TRBV10-3,TRBJ2-5,TGTGCCATCGGGACAGGGAGTAGAGAGGAGACCCAGTACTTC,CAIGTGSREETQYF
.,TRBD2,TRBV3-1/TRBV3-2,TRBJ2-4,TGTGCCAGCAGCCAAGATACTAGCGGGAGCGGGAGAAACATTCAGTACTTC,CASSQDTSGSGRNIQYF
many,.,TRBV15,TRBJ1-4,TGTGCCACCAGCAGAGATGCGGGGTTAAGTAATGAAAAACTGTTTTTT,CATSRDAGLSNEKLFF
.,TRBD2,TRBV14,TRBJ2-2,TGTGCCAGCAGCCAAGATAGGCCGGGAGGGCCGGGTACCGGGGAGCTGTTTTTT,CASSQDRPGGPGTGELFF
.,TRBD1,TRBV7-9,TRBJ1-2,TGTGCCAGCAGGCCGGCCAAGACAGGGAACTATGGCTACACCTTC,CASRPAKTGNYGYTF
.,TRBD1,TRBV18,TRBJ2-7,TGTGCCAGCTCACCACTGGACAGGGCACAAGGCTCCTACGAGCAGTACTTC,CASSPLDRAQGSYEQYF
few,.,TRBV9,TRBJ1-3,TGTGCCAGCAGCGTAGGAGGGGGCTCTGGAAACACCATATATTTT,CASSVGGGSGNTIYF
.,.,TRBV6-5,TRBJ1-2,TGTGCCAGCAGTTACTCGCGGGGGGGCGGCTACACCTTC,CASSYSRGGGYTF
.,TRBD1,TRBV5-1,TRBJ2-3,TGCGCCAGCAGCCCTGGGACAGGGGGAGATACGCAGTATTTT,CASSPGTGGDTQYF